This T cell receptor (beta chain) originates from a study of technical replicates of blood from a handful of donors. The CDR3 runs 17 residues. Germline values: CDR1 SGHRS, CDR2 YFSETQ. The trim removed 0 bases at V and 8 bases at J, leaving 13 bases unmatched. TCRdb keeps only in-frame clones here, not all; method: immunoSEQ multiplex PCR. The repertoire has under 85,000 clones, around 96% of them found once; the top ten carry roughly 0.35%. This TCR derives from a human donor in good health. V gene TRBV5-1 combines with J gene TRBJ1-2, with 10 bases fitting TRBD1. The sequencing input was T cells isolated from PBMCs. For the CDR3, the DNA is TGCGCCAGCAGCTTGGATACGTTCGGGACAGGGGATGCAGGCTACACCTTC. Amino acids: CASSLDTFGTGDAGYTF.